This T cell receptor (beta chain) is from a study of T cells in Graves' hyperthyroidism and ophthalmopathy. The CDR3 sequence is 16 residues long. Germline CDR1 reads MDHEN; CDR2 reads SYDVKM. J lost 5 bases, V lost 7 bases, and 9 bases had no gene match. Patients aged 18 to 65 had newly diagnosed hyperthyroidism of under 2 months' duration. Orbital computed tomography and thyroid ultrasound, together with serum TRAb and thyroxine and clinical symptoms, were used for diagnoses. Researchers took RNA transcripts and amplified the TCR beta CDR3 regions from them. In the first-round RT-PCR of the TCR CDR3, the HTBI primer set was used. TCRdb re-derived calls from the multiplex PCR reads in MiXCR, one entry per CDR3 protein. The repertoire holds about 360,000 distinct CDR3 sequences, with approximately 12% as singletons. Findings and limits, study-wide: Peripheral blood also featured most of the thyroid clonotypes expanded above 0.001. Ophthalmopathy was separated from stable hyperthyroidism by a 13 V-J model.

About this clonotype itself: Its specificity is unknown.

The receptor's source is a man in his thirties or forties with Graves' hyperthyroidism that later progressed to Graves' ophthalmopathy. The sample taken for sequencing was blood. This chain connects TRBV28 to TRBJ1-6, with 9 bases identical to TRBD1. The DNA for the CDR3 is TGTGCCAGCAACCCTTTCTGGGACAGGGATAATTCACCCCTCCACTTT. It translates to CASNPFWDRDNSPLHF.